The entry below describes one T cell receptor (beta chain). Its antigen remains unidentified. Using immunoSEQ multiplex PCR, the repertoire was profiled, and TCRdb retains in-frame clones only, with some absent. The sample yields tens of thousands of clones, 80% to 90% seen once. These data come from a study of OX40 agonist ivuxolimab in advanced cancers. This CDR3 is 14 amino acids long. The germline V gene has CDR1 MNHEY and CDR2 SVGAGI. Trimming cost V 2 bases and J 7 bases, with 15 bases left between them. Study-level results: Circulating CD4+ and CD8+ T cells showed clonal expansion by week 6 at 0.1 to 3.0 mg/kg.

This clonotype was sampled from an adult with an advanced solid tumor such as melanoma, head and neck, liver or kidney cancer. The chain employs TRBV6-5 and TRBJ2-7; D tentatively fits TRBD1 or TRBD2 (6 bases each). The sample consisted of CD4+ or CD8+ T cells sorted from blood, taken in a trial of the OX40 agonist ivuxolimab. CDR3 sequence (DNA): TGTGCCAGCAGTTACCGGGTCGGGGGCGGTGAGCAGTACTTC. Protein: CASSYRVGGGEQYF.